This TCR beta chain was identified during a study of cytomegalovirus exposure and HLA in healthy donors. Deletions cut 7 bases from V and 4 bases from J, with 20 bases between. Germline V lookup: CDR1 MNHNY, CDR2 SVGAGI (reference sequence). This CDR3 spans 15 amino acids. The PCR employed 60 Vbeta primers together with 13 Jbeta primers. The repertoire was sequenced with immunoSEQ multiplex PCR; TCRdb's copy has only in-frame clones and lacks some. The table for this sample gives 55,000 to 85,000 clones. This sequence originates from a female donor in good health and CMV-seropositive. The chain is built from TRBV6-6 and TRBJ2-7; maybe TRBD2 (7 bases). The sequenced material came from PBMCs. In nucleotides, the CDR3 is TGTGCCAGCACCACCGCCCCCGGGGGGCTATACGAGCAGTACTTC. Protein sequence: CASTTAPGGLYEQYF.